The T cell receptor (beta chain) under discussion was sequenced for a study of blood T cells in healthy people across ages. The study, taken as a whole, reports: With age, beta diversity per million T cells declined roughly linearly, significantly by 40 to 50. Naive CD4+ cell counts and diversity both ran higher in long-lived than in aged donors.

Trimming left V 0 bases short and J 12 bases short, with 6 bases between. Germline lookup yields CDR1 MNHNY and CDR2 SVGAGI (reference sequence). CDR3 size: 11 residues. For this clonotype: Antigen specificity is unknown.

Next came a second PCR, run for about 7 to 12 cycles, which used a sample-barcoded 5' primer along with a J-beta primer mix. Each cDNA molecule received a tag from a template-switch adaptor that had 12 random nucleotides. TCRdb itself ran the 5' RACE reads through MiXCR, one entry per CDR3 protein. The sample carries hundreds of thousands of distinct CDR3 sequences, roughly 50% recorded once. PBMCs were isolated at a quantity of at least 6 million per sample. The receptor was isolated from a man aged 40-50 years in good health. The rearrangement joins TRBV6-6 to TRBJ2-1, with D possibly matching TRBD2 (6 bases). Material for sequencing was blood. The CDR3 sequence: CASSYSGGQFF. In DNA form, the CDR3 reads TGTGCCAGCAGTTACTCGGGGGGGCAGTTCTTC.